This TCR beta chain was retrieved from a study of blood T cell repertoires in COVID-19. Original processing notes: The assay estimated nucleated cells by amplifying reference gene primers. The table came from immunoSEQ multiplex PCR; TCRdb's copy has only in-frame clones and leaves some out. V and J calls and clone size are given by that table; D and trimming were obtained from the DNA. The table shows approximately 54,000 clones, with 87% occurring only once. This receptor was taken from a man aged 45-65 years with acute or convalescent COVID-19. Input material: peripheral blood.

The chain's CDR3 is CASSPGTSGGARETQYF. As DNA, the CDR3 is TGTGCCAGCAGCCCCGGGACTAGCGGGGGGGCCCGCGAGACCCAGTACTTC. V is TRBV9 and J is TRBJ2-5; TRBD2 agrees at 16 bases. Germline V gives CDR1 SGDLS, CDR2 YYNGEE. J gave up 5 bases and V 4 bases, and 8 bases lay outside the gene matches. CDR3 length: 17 amino acids.